This T cell receptor beta chain was captured by sequencing in a study of blood T cell repertoires in COVID-19. Turning to the study itself: Acute-phase and convalescent COVID-19 samples originated in the United States, Italy and Spain. T cells, B-cell-depleted T cells, or PBMCs provided the cDNA or gDNA that served as material.

The CDR3 runs to 17 residues. The germline V gene encodes CDR1 SGHRS and CDR2 YFSETQ. Trimming took 0 bases from V and 5 from J, leaving 18 bases between them. Original analysis: Scientists estimated how many nucleated cells there were by amplifying reference gene primers. Only in-frame clones appear in the TCRdb table, and some are missing; sequencing was by immunoSEQ multiplex PCR. That table gives V, J and clone size, and the DNA gave D and trimming. The sample consists of 25,000 to 30,000 clones, 88% of them appearing once. This chain joins TRBV5-1 and TRBJ2-1; D might be TRBD1 (6 bases). The TCR originated in a human donor in a cohort sampled during active COVID-19. The sequencing input was peripheral blood. The CDR3 spells CASSLAGWGPGNNEQFF. The CDR3, as DNA: TGCGCCAGCAGCTTGGCCGGCTGGGGGCCCGGAAACAATGAGCAGTTCTTC.